Listed here are 6 T cell receptor beta chains from one sample, sequenced in a study of CD4 and CD8 cells across lung adenocarcinoma regions. MiXCR, applied by TCRdb to the PCR reads, yields one record per CDR3 protein. The data show roughly 25,000 distinct CDR3 sequences, about 50% seen once. The specimen was CD8+ T cells from the center of a lung tumor. These receptor sequences come from a male donor with lung adenocarcinoma. The CD4 and CD8 labels of this study may be unreliable.

As regards this clonotype: At one end the junction does not follow the germline gene, possibly because of a read error. The V and J genes are TRBV6-1 and TRBJ2-3; TRBD2 might be the D (6 bases). CDR3 length: 16 residues. Germline values: CDR1 MNHNS, CDR2 SASEGT. This chain's CDR3 is CASRDAGLWAKDTQYF. CDR3 nucleotides: TGTGCCAGCCGTGACGCGGGGCTGTGGGCCAAAGATACGCAGTATTTC.

This chain connects TRBV6-2 or TRBV6-3 to TRBJ1-1; D is ambiguous. Between the trimmed V and J ends, which lost 7 bases and 4 bases, there was a span of 13 bases. This CDR3 comprises 13 residues. Per the germline V gene, CDR1 is MNHEY and CDR2 is SVGEGT. The CDR3 region has the DNA TGTGCCAGCACCTTTACACGGACCACTGAAGCTTTCTTT. Amino acids: CASTFTRTTEAFF.

This clonotype was observed a handful of times. The chain employs TRBV3-1 and TRBJ2-6; tentative D call: TRBD1 (5 bases). The CDR3 extends over 15 amino acids. V lost 5 bases to trimming and J lost 4 bases, with 12 bases between them. Per germline, CDR1 LGHDT and CDR2 YNNKEL (reference sequence). DNA of the CDR3: TGTGCCAGCAGCGGTATAGGGGCCGGGGCCAACGTCCTGACTTTC. It translates to CASSGIGAGANVLTF.

The chain uses TRBV6-1 and TRBJ2-3, with D maybe TRBD2 (5 bases). The CDR3 has 17 residues. Per the germline V gene, CDR1 is MNHNS and CDR2 is SASEGT. Trimming removed 6 bases from V and 6 bases from J, with 25 bases in between. For the CDR3, the DNA is TGTGCCAGCAGCCCCGGAAAGAGGAGCGGATTATGGGATACGCAGTATTTT. Translating it yields CASSPGKRSGLWDTQYF.

The table lists this clonotype with a few counts. The chain uses TRBV12-3 or TRBV12-4 and TRBJ2-1, with 7 bases that match TRBD2. CDR3 length: 15 residues. V dropped 6 bases and J dropped 2; count of bases not matched to a gene: 7. The CDR3 sequence: CASRWSGKAYNEQFF. The CDR3 DNA reads TGTGCCAGCAGGTGGAGCGGGAAAGCCTACAATGAGCAGTTCTTC.

This clonotype was seen repeatedly, ten times or more. This chain connects TRBV6-1 to TRBJ2-3; D is perhaps TRBD2 (5 bases). Between the trimmed V and J ends, which lost 7 bases and 4 bases, there was a span of 18 bases. Germline assignment: CDR1 MNHNS and CDR2 SASEGT. The CDR3 spans 15 residues. The CDR3 loop reads CASTPSRVVSDTQYF. Here the CDR3 DNA reads TGTGCCAGCACCCCCTCGAGGGTAGTTTCAGATACGCAGTATTTT.